The 2 T cell receptor beta chains given below trace back to one sample, sequenced in a study of blood T cell repertoires in COVID-19. Method: immunoSEQ multiplex PCR; TCRdb's copy keeps in-frame clones and lacks some. Of 240,000 or so clones detected, roughly 83% appear once; the ten largest clones hold roughly an eighth. Sequencing input: peripheral blood. The origin of the receptors is a man older than 75 with acute or convalescent COVID-19.

The rearrangement uses TRBV12-3 or TRBV12-4 and TRBJ2-7, with D unresolved. V lost 3 bases and J lost 5, with 11 bases in between. The CDR3 is made up of 13 amino acids. As DNA, the CDR3 is TGTGCCAGCAGTTTCAGCAATGGAGACGAGCAGTACTTC. Encoded protein: CASSFSNGDEQYF.

The chain recombines TRBV11-1 with TRBJ1-2, with TRBD1 identical over 9 bases. The CDR3 has 14 amino acids. The trim removed 3 bases at V and 8 bases at J, leaving 7 bases unmatched. Germline CDR1 is SGHAT and CDR2 is FQDESV (reference sequence). The CDR3 DNA reads TGTGCCAGCAGCTTGGGAACAGGGGGCGCGGGCTACACCTTC. It codes for CASSLGTGGAGYTF. Based on the CDR3 plus reference TRBV11-1 and TRBJ1-2, the full variable domain is EAEVAQSPRYKITEKSQAVAFWCDPISGHATLYWYRQILGQGPELLVQFQDESVVDDSQLPKDRFSAERLKGVDSTLKIQPAELGDSAMYLCASSLGTGGAGYTFGSGTRLTVV.